These 20 T cell receptor beta chains originate from one sample sequenced in a study of blood T cell repertoires in COVID-19. Profiling relied on immunoSEQ multiplex PCR, and the TCRdb table lists in-frame clones only, not all of them. This sample has roughly 250,000 clones, with about 80% found just once. Sequenced sample: peripheral blood. The receptors come from a woman older than 75 with active or convalescent COVID-19.

CDR3 amino acids: CAWVGQPGGELFF. For the CDR3, the DNA is TGTGCCTGGGTGGGACAGCCCGGCGGGGAGCTGTTTTTT. This chain joins TRBV30 and TRBJ2-2; 7 bases align to TRBD1. The CDR3 totals 13 residues. Germline-derived CDR1 and CDR2 are GTSNPN and SVGIG (reference sequence). V shed 5 bases and J 7 bases; nucleotides not matched to a gene: 7.

This clone came up a few times. V is TRBV6-5 and J is TRBJ1-5, with a tentative D call TRBD1 (6 bases). The CDR3 is made up of 12 amino acids. The V and J ends lost 6 bases and 11 bases respectively, with 14 bases between them. The germline V gene encodes CDR1 MNHEY and CDR2 SVGAGI. CDR3 in amino acids: CASRGYRVSQHF. The DNA of the CDR3 is TGTGCCAGCAGAGGTTACAGGGTATCCCAGCATTTT.

This clone was found a few times. The chain recombines TRBV2 with TRBJ2-7; TRBD1 matches at 7 bases. The CDR3 spans 15 residues. V lost 2 bases and J lost 2; bases outside the gene matches: 6. The germline CDR1 and CDR2 sequences are SNHLY and FYNNEI. The CDR3 here is CASSEIGTAAYEQYF. The CDR3 DNA reads as TGTGCCAGCAGTGAAATCGGGACAGCAGCCTACGAGCAGTACTTC.

The chain joins TRBV5-1 to TRBJ1-1; D remains unclear. The CDR3 is 16 amino acids. The V gene's germline CDR1 is SGHRS and CDR2 YFSETQ. With 4 bases removed from V and 5 bases from J, the gap between germline ends came to 21 bases. CDR3 sequence reads: CASSTAPMTGKTEAFF. CDR3 DNA: TGCGCCAGCAGCACCGCACCGATGACGGGGAAAACTGAAGCTTTCTTT.

The chain uses TRBV11-3 and TRBJ2-2; the D gene is possibly TRBD1 (6 bases). Germline assignment: CDR1 SGHNT and CDR2 YENEEA. The CDR3 covers 14 residues. The ends were cut back, 2 bases at V and 6 bases at J, with 10 bases in the middle. CDR3 protein: CASSLMSGAGELFF. The DNA for the CDR3 is TGTGCCAGCAGCTTAATGTCAGGGGCCGGGGAGCTGTTTTTT.

J is TRBJ1-5 and V is TRBV19; 9 nucleotides agree with TRBD1. V shed 4 bases, J shed 5 bases, and the junction held 3 bases outside the gene matches. In germline, CDR1 is LNHDA, CDR2 SQIVND (reference sequence). The CDR3 length is 14 residues. The CDR3 loop is CASSRDRVDQPQHF. In DNA, the CDR3 is TGTGCCAGTAGTAGGGACAGGGTAGATCAGCCCCAGCATTTT.

The gene calls are TRBV18 and TRBJ2-7; 10 positions match TRBD1. Per germline, CDR1 KGHSH and CDR2 LQKENI. The CDR3 runs to 16 residues. Unmatched junction bases numbered 8, after V lost 0 bases and J lost 6 bases. The CDR3, as DNA: TGTGCCAGCTCACCACCGGTGGGGACAGGGGTTGGCGAGCAGTACTTC. As protein: CASSPPVGTGVGEQYF.

This chain joins TRBV25-1 and TRBJ1-2; 8 bases are shared with TRBD1. V gave up 2 bases and J gave up 0 bases; unmatched junction bases: 8. This CDR3 comprises 17 residues. In germline, CDR1 is MGHDK, CDR2 SYGVNS. The CDR3 protein is CASSEARDRRANYGYTF. CDR3 bases: TGTGCCAGCAGTGAAGCCCGGGACAGGAGAGCTAACTATGGCTACACCTTC.

This clone was seen once. The chain uses TRBV11-2 and TRBJ2-1; 7 nucleotides agree with TRBD1. CDR1 and CDR2 (germline): SGHAT, FQNNGV. The J segment lost 12 bases and the V segment lost 3 bases, leaving 17 bases of the junction unmatched. The CDR3 is 16 amino acids. Here the CDR3 reads CASSLGMTGILVGQFF. CDR3 bases: TGTGCCAGCAGCTTGGGGATGACAGGGATTTTGGTGGGGCAGTTCTTC.

Here the CDR3 reads CASSVDPRQASGNTIYF. In DNA, the CDR3 is TGTGCCAGCAGCGTAGACCCCCGACAGGCCTCTGGAAACACCATATATTTT. The chain combines TRBV9 with TRBJ1-3, with D possibly being TRBD1 (6 bases). The CDR3 contains 17 residues. V was pared by 0 bases and J by 0 bases, with 13 bases between. CDR1 is SGDLS, CDR2 YYNGEE, per germline.

This clone occurred a few times. V and J are TRBV28 and TRBJ1-2; the D is unclear. Between the trimmed V and J ends, which lost 4 bases and 0 bases, there was a span of 9 bases. The length of the CDR3 is 14 residues. Germline CDR1 and CDR2: MDHEN and SYDVKM. The CDR3 nucleotides are TGTGCCAGCAGTTCCCCCACAACTAACTATGGCTACACCTTC. This encodes CASSSPTTNYGYTF.

V gene TRBV19 combines with J gene TRBJ2-7, with TRBD1 matching 9 bases. The CDR3 is 15 amino acids. In germline, CDR1 is LNHDA, CDR2 SQIVND (reference sequence). With V trimmed by 4 bases and J by 6 bases, 10 bases remained unmatched. CDR3 DNA: TGTGCCAGTAGTAAAAGGACAGGGGTCCCACGCGAGCAGTACTTC. This codes for CASSKRTGVPREQYF.

The J gene is TRBJ2-7, the V gene TRBV2; TRBD1 matches at 7 bases. With V trimmed by 1 base and J by 3 bases, 3 bases remained unmatched. Looked up from germline, CDR1 is SNHLY and CDR2 is FYNNEI. The CDR3 has 14 residues. The CDR3 is CASSEGGGNYEQYF. CDR3 coding DNA: TGTGCCAGCAGTGAAGGAGGGGGCAACTACGAGCAGTACTTC.

V gene TRBV5-1 combines with J gene TRBJ1-1; perhaps TRBD1 as D (5 bases). V was clipped by 5 bases and J by 2 bases, with 13 bases between them. The CDR3 runs to 14 residues. The germline V gene has CDR1 SGHRS and CDR2 YFSETQ. The CDR3, as DNA: TGCGCCAGCAGAATCGACAGCCTAAACACTGAAGCTTTCTTT. Translating it yields CASRIDSLNTEAFF.

V and J are TRBV2 and TRBJ2-7; 10 bases line up with TRBD1. CDR1 and CDR2 (germline): SNHLY, FYNNEI. Unmatched junction bases numbered 11, after V lost 8 bases and J lost 7 bases. This CDR3 comprises 14 residues. The CDR3 nucleotides are TGTGCCAGCTTCTTGAGGGACAGGGGTGAAGAGCAGTACTTC. This encodes CASFLRDRGEEQYF.

The rearrangement uses TRBV20-1 and TRBJ1-2; 12 bases are a match to TRBD1. Trimming at V came to 3 bases and at J to 1 base, leaving 6 bases not matched to a gene. The CDR3 loop spans 16 amino acids. Germline CDR1 DFQATT, CDR2 SNEGSKA (reference sequence). CDR3 sequence (DNA): TGCAGTGCTAGTGGGACAGGGGGCTACATTAACTATGGCTACACCTTC. It yields the protein CSASGTGGYINYGYTF.

The genes are TRBV11-2 and TRBJ2-1; TRBD2 is a possible D gene (5 bases). CDR1 is SGHAT and CDR2 is FQNNGV in the germline V gene. Between the trimmed V and J ends, which lost 5 bases and 5 bases, there was a span of 10 bases. There are 13 residues in the CDR3. CDR3 in DNA: TGTGCCAGCAGCATCGGACTGAACAATGAGCAGTTCTTC. Translating gives CASSIGLNNEQFF.

This chain links TRBV28 with TRBJ2-7, with TRBD1 identical over 7 bases. The V gene's germline CDR1 is MDHEN and CDR2 SYDVKM. CDR3 length: 17 amino acids. Trimming took 8 bases from V and 2 from J; bases not matched to a gene: 18. The CDR3 nucleotides read TGTGCCAGCGCCCTAAGTATGGGCAGGGGGACCCCCTACGAGCAGTACTTC. Amino acid sequence: CASALSMGRGTPYEQYF.

J is TRBJ1-3 and V is TRBV5-6, with D hard to call. CDR3 length: 14 amino acids. Trimming removed 0 bases from V and 0 bases from J, with 4 bases in between. The germline V gene encodes CDR1 SGHDT and CDR2 YYEEEE. The CDR3 is CASSLVSSGNTIYF. The CDR3 nucleotides are TGTGCCAGCAGCTTGGTCAGCTCTGGAAACACCATATATTTT.

With respect to this clone: Other DNA sequences in this specimen translate into the identical CDR3. The rearrangement joins TRBV2 to TRBJ1-2, with D uncertain. The ends were cut back, 3 bases at V and 2 bases at J, with 7 bases in the middle. Germline-derived CDR1 and CDR2 are SNHLY and FYNNEI. The CDR3 totals 13 residues. The CDR3 nucleotides are TGTGCCAGCAGTGAGGAGGGAAACTATGGCTACACCTTC. It translates to CASSEEGNYGYTF.